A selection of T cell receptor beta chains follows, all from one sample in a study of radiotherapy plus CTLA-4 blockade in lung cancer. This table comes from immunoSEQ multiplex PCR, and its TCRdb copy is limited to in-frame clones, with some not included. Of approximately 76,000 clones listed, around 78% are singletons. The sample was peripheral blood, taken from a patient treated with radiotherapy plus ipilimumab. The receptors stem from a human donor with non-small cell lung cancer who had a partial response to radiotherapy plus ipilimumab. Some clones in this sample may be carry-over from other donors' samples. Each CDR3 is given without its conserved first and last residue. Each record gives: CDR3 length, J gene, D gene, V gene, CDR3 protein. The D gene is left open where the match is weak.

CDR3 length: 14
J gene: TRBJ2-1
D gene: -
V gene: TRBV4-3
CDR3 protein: ASSVRTSGVGNEQF

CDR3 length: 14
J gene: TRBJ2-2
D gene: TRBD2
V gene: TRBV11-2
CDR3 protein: ASSGWGAGGSGELF

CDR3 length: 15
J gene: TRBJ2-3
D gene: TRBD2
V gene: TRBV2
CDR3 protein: ASRGRSAGWGTDTQY

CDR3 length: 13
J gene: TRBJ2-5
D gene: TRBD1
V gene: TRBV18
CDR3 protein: ASSPLSGGAETQY

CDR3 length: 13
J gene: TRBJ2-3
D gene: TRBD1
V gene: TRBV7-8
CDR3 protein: ASSRQGAPLDTQY

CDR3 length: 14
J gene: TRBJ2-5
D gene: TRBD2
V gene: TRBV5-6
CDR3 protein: ASSSRASGGEETQY

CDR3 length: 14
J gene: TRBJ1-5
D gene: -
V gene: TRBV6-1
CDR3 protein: ASSELTGFAGQPQH

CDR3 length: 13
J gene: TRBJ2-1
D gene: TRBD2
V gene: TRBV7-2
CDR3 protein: ASARGRGGRSEQF

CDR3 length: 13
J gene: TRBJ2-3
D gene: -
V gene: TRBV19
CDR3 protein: ASSPSLSEADTQY

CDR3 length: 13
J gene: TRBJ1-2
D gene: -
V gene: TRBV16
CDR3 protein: ASSPMGGLNYGYT

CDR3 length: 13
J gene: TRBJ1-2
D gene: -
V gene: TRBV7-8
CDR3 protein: ASSSQGTLRGGYT

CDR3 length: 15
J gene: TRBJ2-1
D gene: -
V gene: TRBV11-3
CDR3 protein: ASSTQTGTRKYNEQF

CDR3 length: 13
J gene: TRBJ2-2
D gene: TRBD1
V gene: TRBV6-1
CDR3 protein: ASSEQGAEVRELF

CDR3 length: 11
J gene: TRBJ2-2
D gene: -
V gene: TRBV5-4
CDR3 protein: ASRTPHTGELF

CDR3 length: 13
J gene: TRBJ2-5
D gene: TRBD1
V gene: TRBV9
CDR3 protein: ASSPWDRVGETQY

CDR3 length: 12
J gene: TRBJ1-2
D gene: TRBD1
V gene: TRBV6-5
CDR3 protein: ASSLDRAGYGYT

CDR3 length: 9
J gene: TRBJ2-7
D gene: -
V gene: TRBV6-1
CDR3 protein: ASSIRGEQY

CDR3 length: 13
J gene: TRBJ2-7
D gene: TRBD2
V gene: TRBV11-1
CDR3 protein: ASSRSRSGSYEQY

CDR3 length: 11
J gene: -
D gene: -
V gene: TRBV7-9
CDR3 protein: ASSLNSPAEQY

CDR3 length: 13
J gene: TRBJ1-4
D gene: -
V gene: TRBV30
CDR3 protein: AWSAHQGTNEKLF

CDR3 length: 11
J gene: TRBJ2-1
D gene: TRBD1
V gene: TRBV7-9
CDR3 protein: ASSGPGQGQQF

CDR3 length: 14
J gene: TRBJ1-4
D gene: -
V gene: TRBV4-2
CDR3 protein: ASSPNHRGTNEKLF

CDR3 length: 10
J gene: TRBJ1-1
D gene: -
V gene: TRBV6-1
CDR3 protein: ASSTYNTEAF

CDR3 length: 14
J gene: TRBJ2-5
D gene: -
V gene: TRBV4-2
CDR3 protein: ASSQGLQRMKETQY

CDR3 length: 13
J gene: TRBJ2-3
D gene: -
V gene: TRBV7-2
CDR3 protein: ASSFMGGLPDTQY

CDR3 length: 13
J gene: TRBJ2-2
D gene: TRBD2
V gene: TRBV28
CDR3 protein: ASTLGGRRTGELF

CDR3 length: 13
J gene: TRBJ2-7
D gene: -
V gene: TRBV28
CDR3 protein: ASSLWSDRDCEQY

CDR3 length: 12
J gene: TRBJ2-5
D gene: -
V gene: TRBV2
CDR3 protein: ASSELESEETQY

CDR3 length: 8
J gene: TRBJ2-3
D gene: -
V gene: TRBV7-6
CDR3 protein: ASGDGTQY

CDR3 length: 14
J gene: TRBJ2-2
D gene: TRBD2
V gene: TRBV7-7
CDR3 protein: ASSLAGTSGTGELF

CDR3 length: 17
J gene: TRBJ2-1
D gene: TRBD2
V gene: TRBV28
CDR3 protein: ASSLFGLAGGSSYNEQF

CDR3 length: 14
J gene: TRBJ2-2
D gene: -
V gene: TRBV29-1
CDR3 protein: SVGGDGHKNTGELF

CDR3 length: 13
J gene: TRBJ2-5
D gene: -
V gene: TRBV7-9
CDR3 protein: ASSLVSLPQETQY

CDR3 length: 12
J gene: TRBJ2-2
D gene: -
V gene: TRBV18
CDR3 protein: ASSPKISTGELF

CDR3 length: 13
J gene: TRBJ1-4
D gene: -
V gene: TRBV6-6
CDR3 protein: ASTGGGTANEKLF

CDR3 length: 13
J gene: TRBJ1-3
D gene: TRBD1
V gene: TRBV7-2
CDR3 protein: ASSVEGQGVYTIY

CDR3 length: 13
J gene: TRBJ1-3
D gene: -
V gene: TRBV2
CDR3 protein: ASSDARSSGNTIY

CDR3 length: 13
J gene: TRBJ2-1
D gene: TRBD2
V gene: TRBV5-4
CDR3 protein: ASSFGRAFGDEQF

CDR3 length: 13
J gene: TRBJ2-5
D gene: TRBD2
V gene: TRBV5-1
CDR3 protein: ASSEGLAGGPTQY

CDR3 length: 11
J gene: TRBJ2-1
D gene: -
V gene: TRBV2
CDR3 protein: ASSEINYNEQF

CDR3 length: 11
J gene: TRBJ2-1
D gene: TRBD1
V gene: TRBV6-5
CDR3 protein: ASSEIGQVRQF